The next 30 T cell receptor beta chains were all read from a single sample in a study of cytomegalovirus exposure and HLA in healthy donors. PCR used 60 Vbeta primers and 13 Jbeta primers. Assay: immunoSEQ multiplex PCR; the TCRdb copy retains only in-frame clones and omits some. The top ten hold roughly 3.4% of the sample, which has 40,000 or so clones, around two thirds seen once. The sequenced material came from PBMCs. The receptor set was obtained from a woman younger than 45 in good health and CMV-seronegative.

The V and J genes are TRBV18 and TRBJ1-4; a weak D match, TRBD1 (6 bases). CDR1 is KGHSH, CDR2 LQKENI, per germline. Trimming stripped 1 base from V and 0 bases from J, with 9 bases between. This CDR3 has 16 residues. The CDR3 protein is CASSPLSGATNEKLFF. CDR3 nucleotides: TGTGCCAGCTCACCACTCTCAGGGGCAACTAATGAAAAACTGTTTTTT.

V and J are TRBV7-9 and TRBJ2-3; 10 bases agree with TRBD2. The V and J ends lost 3 bases and 2 bases, in that order; junction bases with no gene match: 2. CDR1 is SEHNR and CDR2 is FQNEAQ in the germline V gene (reference sequence). The CDR3 has 15 amino acids. The CDR3 DNA sequence: TGTGCCAGCAGCTTCGGACTAGCGGACACAGATACGCAGTATTTT. Translation gives CASSFGLADTDTQYF. Filled out from reference TRBV7-9 and TRBJ2-3, the complete variable domain reads DTGVSQNPRHKITKRGQNVTFRCDPISEHNRLYWYRQTLGQGPEFLTYFQNEAQLEKSRLLSDRFSAERPKGSFSTLEIQRTEQGDSAMYLCASSFGLADTDTQYFGPGTRLTVL.

The V and J genes are TRBV6-5 and TRBJ1-1; perhaps TRBD1 as D (5 bases). Germline CDR1 and CDR2: MNHEY and SVGAGI. This CDR3 is 14 amino acids long. V shed 0 bases and J shed 4 bases, with 9 bases lying between them. CDR3 bases: TGTGCCAGCAGTTACTCGAATGGGGCCACTGAAGCTTTCTTT. This gives the protein CASSYSNGATEAFF.

The chain recombines TRBV6-1 with TRBJ2-1; D call uncertain. V lost 10 bases and J 1 base, leaving 14 bases between the germline ends. Germline V gives CDR1 MNHNS, CDR2 SASEGT. CDR3 length: 14 amino acids. The CDR3 DNA reads as TGTGCCACGCGCACGGAGACGTCCTACAATGAGCAGTTCTTC. It translates to CATRTETSYNEQFF.

This clone was seen a handful of times. This chain joins TRBV30 and TRBJ2-7, with D possibly TRBD2 on 6 matching bases. The V gene lost 4 bases and the J gene lost 3 bases, with 10 bases spanning the gap. Germline assignment: CDR1 GTSNPN and CDR2 SVGIG (reference sequence). The CDR3 covers 12 residues. CDR3 nucleotide sequence: TGTGCCTGGAACGGGGGAGACTACGAGCAGTACTTC. Residues: CAWNGGDYEQYF.

The chain is built from TRBV9 and TRBJ1-5; 10 nucleotides agree with TRBD1. There are 15 residues in the CDR3. CDR1 and CDR2 from the germline V gene are SGDLS and YYNGEE. V lost 4 bases, J lost 6 bases, and 7 bases stayed unmatched. The CDR3 protein is CASSHGTGVGQPQHF. CDR3 in DNA: TGTGCCAGCAGCCACGGGACAGGGGTAGGTCAGCCCCAGCATTTT.

This chain links TRBV28 with TRBJ1-2; TRBD1 matches at 7 bases. CDR1 and CDR2 from the germline V gene are MDHEN and SYDVKM. The CDR3 spans 12 residues. V gave up 7 bases and J gave up 8 bases; unmatched junction bases: 7. As DNA, the CDR3 is TGTGCCAGCACAGCCTGGGGACAGGGCTACACCTTC. This translates into CASTAWGQGYTF.

This chain's CDR3 is CATRVPSNYGYTF. The DNA for the CDR3 is TGTGCCACCCGGGTCCCTTCTAACTATGGCTACACCTTC. This rearrangement joins TRBV28 to TRBJ1-2, with D unclear. Germline values: CDR1 MDHEN, CDR2 SYDVKM. The CDR3 length is 13 residues. Deletions cut 10 bases from V and 0 bases from J, with 12 bases between.

The chain combines TRBV5-1 with TRBJ2-3; D gene unclear. The germline V gene has CDR1 SGHRS and CDR2 YFSETQ. This CDR3 spans 12 amino acids. Trimming left V 3 bases short and J 3 bases short, with 5 bases between. CDR3 in amino acids: CASSSRTDTQYF. The CDR3 nucleotides are TGCGCCAGCAGCTCCAGGACAGATACGCAGTATTTT.

The CDR3 is CASSRLRGNTEAFF. CDR3 nucleotides: TGTGCCAGCAGCCGACTACGGGGGAACACTGAAGCTTTCTTT. The genes are TRBV7-7 and TRBJ1-1; no firm D call. The CDR3 is 14 amino acids. Deletions cut 5 bases from V and 1 base from J, with 11 bases between. The V gene's germline CDR1 is SSHAT and CDR2 FNYEAQ (reference sequence).

The CDR3 here is CASRLRLAWTGELFF. The CDR3 bases are TGTGCCAGCAGACTCCGACTAGCGTGGACCGGGGAGCTGTTTTTT. V is TRBV7-2 and J is TRBJ2-2; TRBD2 matches at 8 bases. The V and J ends lost 6 bases and 5 bases, in that order; junction bases with no gene match: 8. CDR1 and CDR2 (germline): SGHTA, FQGNSA. CDR3 length: 15 residues.

The rearrangement joins TRBV28 to TRBJ1-5; no clear D gene. CDR1 MDHEN and CDR2 SYDVKM come from the germline V gene. This CDR3 contains 14 residues. V dropped 11 bases and J dropped 3 bases, with 17 bases sitting between them. CDR3 region: CAVLAPLVNQPQHF. The CDR3 nucleotides are TGTGCCGTCCTAGCCCCTCTTGTCAATCAGCCCCAGCATTTT.

V and J are TRBV4-1 and TRBJ2-2, with a possible D match to TRBD1 (6 bases). The length of the CDR3 is 18 residues. Germline CDR1 MGHRA, CDR2 YSYEKL. V dropped 0 bases and J dropped 5 bases, with 19 bases sitting between them. In nucleotides, the CDR3 is TGCGCCAGCAGCCAAGATTCGAGGAGACAGGACACTACCGGGGAGCTGTTTTTT. Its translation: CASSQDSRRQDTTGELFF.

The CDR3 nucleotides are TGTGCCAGCAGCTTAGTGTTAGCTAGCCGAGAGACCCAGTACTTC. Translating gives CASSLVLASRETQYF. The gene calls are TRBV11-2 and TRBJ2-5; possibly TRBD2 for D (5 bases). Germline V gene lookup returns CDR1 SGHAT and CDR2 FQNNGV. The CDR3 runs to 15 residues. The V end was cut by 1 base, the J end by 4 bases, with 13 bases between.

The chain joins TRBV19 to TRBJ1-2; 8 bases are shared with TRBD1. The CDR3 runs to 13 residues. Germline CDR1 LNHDA, CDR2 SQIVND (reference sequence). Unmatched junction bases numbered 5, after V lost 6 bases and J lost 5 bases. DNA for the CDR3: TGTGCCAGTAGCGGGAGACAGGGGTATGGCTACACCTTC. It specifies CASSGRQGYGYTF.

This chain links TRBV4-2 with TRBJ1-4; 7 bases agree with TRBD1. V shed 1 base and J 4 bases; nucleotides not matched to a gene: 3. Germline V CDR1 and CDR2: LGHNA, YNFKEQ. The CDR3 is 15 amino acids. The CDR3 DNA is TGTGCCAGCAGCCAAGCAACAGGGGATAATGAAAAACTGTTTTTT. It yields the protein CASSQATGDNEKLFF.

The gene calls are TRBV7-7 and TRBJ2-5, with TRBD2 matching 9 bases. The CDR3 contains 15 residues. Germline lookup yields CDR1 SSHAT and CDR2 FNYEAQ (reference sequence). The V and J ends lost 1 base and 5 bases, in that order; junction bases with no gene match: 5. In DNA form, the CDR3 reads TGTGCCAGCAGCTTAGTTAGCGGGAGTCGGGAGACCCAGTACTTC. Translated, it gives CASSLVSGSRETQYF.

This chain joins TRBV10-3 and TRBJ2-1, with 7 bases fitting TRBD2. The germline V gene has CDR1 ENHRY and CDR2 SYGVKD. The CDR3 has 13 residues. V trimming: 4 bases; J trimming: 10 bases; junction bases outside the gene matches: 7. For the CDR3, the DNA is TGTGCCATCAGTGGACTAGCAGTAGGAGAGCAGTTCTTC. Encoded protein: CAISGLAVGEQFF.

The V call is TRBV27, the J call TRBJ2-7; D is uncertain. From germline, CDR1 is MNHEY and CDR2 SMNVEV (reference sequence). The V gene lost 3 bases and the J gene lost 3 bases, with 3 bases spanning the gap. The CDR3 is 11 amino acids. Written as DNA, the CDR3 is TGTGCCAGCAGTTTCAACTACGAGCAGTACTTC. Residues: CASSFNYEQYF.

The gene calls are TRBV9 and TRBJ2-5; perhaps TRBD1 as D (6 bases). The CDR3 contains 13 residues. The V gene lost 7 bases and the J gene lost 3 bases, with 13 bases spanning the gap. The germline V gene encodes CDR1 SGDLS and CDR2 YYNGEE. The CDR3 nucleotides are TGTGCCAGCGCGTGGGGGCCGGAAGAGACCCAGTACTTC. It encodes CASAWGPEETQYF.

This clone was picked up a small number of times. The chain combines TRBV5-1 with TRBJ2-2; D possibly corresponds to TRBD1 (6 bases). This CDR3 is 16 amino acids long. The V end lost 2 bases, the J end lost 0 bases, and 11 bases lay between the germline ends. The germline gives CDR1 SGHRS, CDR2 YFSETQ. The CDR3 loop reads CASSFGEGANTGELFF. The CDR3 nucleotides are TGCGCCAGCAGCTTTGGAGAGGGGGCGAACACCGGGGAGCTGTTTTTT.

The chain combines TRBV25-1 with TRBJ1-4, with TRBD1 matching over 10 bases. The CDR3 spans 16 residues. The V segment lost 6 bases and the J segment 0 bases; nucleotides outside the gene matches: 4. Germline CDR1 and CDR2: MGHDK and SYGVNS. CDR3: CASSAGQGATNEKLFF. For the CDR3, the DNA is TGTGCCAGCAGCGCCGGACAGGGGGCAACTAATGAAAAACTGTTTTTT.

V and J are TRBV4-2 and TRBJ2-7, with TRBD2 matching 11 bases. Losses at the gene ends were 0 bases for V and 5 bases for J; bases not matched to a gene: 6. This CDR3 region has 16 residues. Germline CDR1 is LGHNA and CDR2 is YNFKEQ. CDR3 in amino acids: CASSQDLSGRADEQYF. CDR3 nucleotides: TGTGCCAGCAGCCAAGATCTTAGCGGGAGGGCCGACGAGCAGTACTTC.

This clone showed up many times. The V and J genes are TRBV5-1 and TRBJ2-2; 12 bases are a match to TRBD2. CDR1 SGHRS and CDR2 YFSETQ come from the germline V gene. With 3 bases clipped from V and 7 bases from J, the junction kept 7 bases outside the gene matches. This CDR3 comprises 16 residues. CDR3 DNA: TGCGCCAGCAGCTGGACTAGCGGGAATTTGGGCGGGGAGCTGTTTTTT. Residues: CASSWTSGNLGGELFF.

J is TRBJ2-2 and V is TRBV7-8; 9 nucleotides agree with TRBD1. Germline V CDR1 and CDR2: SGHVS, FQNEAQ. This CDR3 comprises 15 residues. Unmatched junction bases numbered 8, after V lost 5 bases and J lost 7 bases. This CDR3 is CASSPQGADNGELFF. The CDR3 coding sequence is TGTGCCAGCAGCCCACAGGGGGCTGATAACGGGGAGCTGTTTTTT. The full variable domain, rest sourced from reference TRBV7-8 and TRBJ2-2, is GAGVSQSPRYKVAKRGQDVALRCDPISGHVSLFWYQQALGQGPEFLTYFQNEAQLDKSGLPSDRFFAERPEGSVSTLKIQRTQQEDSAVYLCASSPQGADNGELFFGEGSRLTVL.

The chain has TRBV6-6 and TRBJ2-7; the match to TRBD2 covers 8 bases. The CDR3 totals 15 residues. The germline gives CDR1 MNHNY, CDR2 SVGAGI (reference sequence). V trimming: 2 bases; J trimming: 1 base; junction bases outside the gene matches: 4. The CDR3 DNA reads TGTGCCAGCAGTTACGCGACTAGCGCATCCTACGAGCAGTACTTC. Its protein product is CASSYATSASYEQYF.

The V call is TRBV5-6, the J call TRBJ2-1; 7 bases fit TRBD1. Germline V gene lookup returns CDR1 SGHDT and CDR2 YYEEEE. The CDR3 spans 15 residues. Trimming cost V 2 bases and J 1 base; bases outside gene matches: 3. The CDR3 nucleotides read TGTGCCAGCAGCTTAGGGACAGAATCCTACAATGAGCAGTTCTTC. It specifies CASSLGTESYNEQFF.

The chain has TRBV13 and TRBJ1-4; D unresolved. Germline V CDR1 and CDR2: PRHDT, FYEKMQ (reference sequence). This CDR3 is 14 amino acids long. Trimming left V 2 bases short and J 2 bases short, with 6 bases between. The CDR3 region has the DNA TGTGCCAGCAGCTTAAAAGCGACTAATGAAAAACTGTTTTTT. Translating it yields CASSLKATNEKLFF.

This sequence joins TRBV29-1 and TRBJ2-3, with TRBD1 identical over 7 bases. CDR1 is SQVTM and CDR2 is ANQGSEA in the germline V gene. CDR3 length: 16 residues. V lost 0 bases to trimming and J lost 2 bases; unmatched junction nucleotides: 8. The CDR3 nucleotides are TGCAGCGTTGAAGATGGTGGGGACAGACCCACAGATACGCAGTATTTT. It translates to CSVEDGGDRPTDTQYF.

A few counts support this clone. The DNA of the CDR3 is TGTGCCAGCAGCTTAGGACAGGGGGCTTGGGATACGCAGTATTTT. This gives the protein CASSLGQGAWDTQYF. The rearrangement links TRBV11-2 to TRBJ2-3; 10 bases line up with TRBD1. J gave up 6 bases and V 1 base, and 4 bases lay outside the gene matches. Germline V gives CDR1 SGHAT, CDR2 FQNNGV. This CDR3 is built from 15 residues.